This T cell receptor beta chain was observed in a study of T cell clonality in common variable immunodeficiency. Study observations and caveats: In common variable immunodeficiency, TCR beta chains reportedly carried fewer deletions and N-nucleotide insertions.

The table lists this clone with a few counts. Its antigen is unknown. The CDR3 end falls 3 residues outside the read, so it is completed with the germline J gene. The sample carries other DNA sequences with the same CDR3. Measured with immunoSEQ multiplex PCR; TCRdb has only the in-frame clones, and not every one. This sample has about 16,000 clones and no singletons, with about 14% in the ten largest. The CDR3 has 14 residues. Germline V gene sequence: CDR1 LNHDA, CDR2 SQIVND (reference sequence). The specimen sequenced was peripheral blood mononuclear cells. This TCR derives from a human donor with common variable immunodeficiency. The chain uses TRBV19 and TRBJ2-4, with 9 nucleotides matching TRBD1. Incomplete CDR3 DNA: TGTGCCAGTAGTATTGGACAGGGGCCTACTCCT. It codes for CASSIGQGPTP. In full, the CDR3 is CASSIGQGPTPQYF. The full variable domain, in which reference TRBV19 and TRBJ2-4 provide the parts outside the CDR3, is DGGITQSPKYLFRKEGQNVTLSCEQNLNHDAMYWYRQDPGQGLRLIYYSQIVNDFQKGDIAEGYSVSREKKESFPLTVTSAQKNPTAFYLCASSIGQGPTPQYFGAGTRLSVL.